These 22 T cell receptor beta chains were all obtained from the same sample, sequenced in a study of blood T cells in healthy people across ages. Using a J-beta primer mix together with a sample-barcoded 5' primer, a second PCR was run for about 7 to 12 cycles. TCRdb re-called the 5' RACE reads with MiXCR, one entry per CDR3 protein. Here the sample spans some 640,000 distinct CDR3 sequences, around 31% being singletons. The specimen sequenced was blood. The receptors stem from an elderly woman in good health.

In the case of this clonotype: Since a much larger clone is just one base distant, this may be a read error. The J gene is TRBJ1-1, the V gene TRBV2, with a weak D call TRBD1 (5 bases). V was pared by 1 base and J by 3 bases, with 18 bases between. The length of the CDR3 is 17 residues. CDR1 is SNHLY, CDR2 FYNNEI, per germline. CDR3 DNA: TGTGCCAGCAGTGAAGTCGCCCCTCGGAGGGGTGACACTGAAGCTTTCTTT. This gives the protein CASSEVAPRRGDTEAFF.

This clonotype was seen only a few times. This may come from a read error, since a much larger clone is one base off. V usage is TRBV9 and J usage is TRBJ2-5, with D possibly being TRBD2 (6 bases). The CDR3 is 14 amino acids. Looked up from germline, CDR1 is SGDLS and CDR2 is YYNGEE. V was pared by 0 bases and J by 11 bases, with 17 bases between. The CDR3 coding sequence is TGTGCCAGCAGCGTAGCCGTGGACTACAATGAGCAGTACTTC. It yields the protein CASSVAVDYNEQYF.

This clonotype appeared a single time. A read error may explain this, as a much larger clone is one base away. J is TRBJ1-6 and V is TRBV11-2, with TRBD1 matching 10 bases. CDR1 is SGHAT and CDR2 is FQNNGV in the germline V gene. This CDR3 contains 15 residues. CDR3 DNA: TGTGCCAGCAGCCAAGGGGACAGGGGACGATCACCCCCCCACTTT. As protein: CASSQGDRGRSPPHF.

The CDR3: CASSDPGEGYNQPQYF. CDR3 nucleotides: TGTGCCAGCAGTGATCCCGGAGAGGGATACAATCAGCCCCAGTATTTT. The chain is built from TRBV6-1 and TRBJ1-5, with D perhaps TRBD2 (5 bases). The closer fit of TRBJ2-3 to the DNA end suggests the J call may be wrong. Per the germline V gene, CDR1 is MNHNS and CDR2 is SASEGT. There are 16 residues in the CDR3.

This clonotype was detected only a few times. CDR3 in DNA: TGTGCCAGCAGTGTGTCGGGACAACCCGGACGTATGTCCTATAATTCACCCCTCCACTTT. This gives the protein CASSVSGQPGRMSYNSPLHF. The gene calls are TRBV6-2 or TRBV6-3 and TRBJ1-6; D may be TRBD1 (6 bases). CDR1 and CDR2 from the germline V gene are MNHEY and SVGEGT. CDR3 length equals 20 residues. Trimming took 5 bases from V and 1 from J, leaving 24 bases between them.

Many counts were recorded for this clonotype. The chain recombines TRBV4-1 with TRBJ2-3; no reliable D call. The germline gives CDR1 MGHRA, CDR2 YSYEKL. Trimming pared 5 bases from V and 5 bases from J, leaving 8 bases between. The CDR3 is made up of 12 amino acids. CDR3 nucleotides: TGCGCCAGCAGCGATGGGCGAGATACGCAGTATTTT. It translates to CASSDGRDTQYF.

V usage is TRBV5-5 and J usage is TRBJ2-5; 7 bases are a match to TRBD1. V shed 3 bases, J shed 5 bases, and the junction held 7 bases outside the gene matches. Germline V gives CDR1 SGHKS, CDR2 YYEKEE (reference sequence). The CDR3 runs to 14 residues. DNA of the CDR3: TGTGCCAGCAGCTCCTCGACAGGGCGGGAGACCCAGTACTTC. Protein product: CASSSSTGRETQYF.

This clonotype was counted at least ten times. This CDR3 reads CASSQAYSLNSPLHF. The CDR3 DNA reads TGCGCCAGCAGCCAAGCTTACAGCCTAAATTCACCCCTCCACTTT. This rearrangement joins TRBV4-1 to TRBJ1-6, with unresolved D. The CDR3 runs to 15 residues. Trimming left V 1 base short and J 7 bases short, with 11 bases between. Germline assignment: CDR1 MGHRA and CDR2 YSYEKL.

The V and J genes are TRBV6-1 and TRBJ2-1; TRBD1 might be the D (6 bases). The germline gives CDR1 MNHNS, CDR2 SASEGT. With 4 bases removed from V and 5 bases from J, the gap between germline ends came to 18 bases. The length of the CDR3 is 16 residues. This chain's CDR3 is CASSGVPDSLNNEQFF. CDR3 in DNA: TGTGCCAGCAGTGGGGTGCCGGACAGCCTTAACAATGAGCAGTTCTTC.

This chain connects TRBV20-1 to TRBJ1-4; no reliable D call. V lost 3 bases and J 8 bases, leaving 13 bases between the germline ends. Germline V gene data show CDR1 as DFQATT and CDR2 as SNEGSKA (reference sequence). The CDR3 totals 13 residues. The CDR3 DNA follows: TGCAGTGCTAGTCGCAGTTCGGGGGAAAAACTGTTTTTT. Its protein is CSASRSSGEKLFF.

The sample holds a few counts of this clonotype. The chain couples TRBV20-1 to TRBJ1-4; D unresolved. Trimming pared 0 bases from V and 4 bases from J, leaving 15 bases between. There are 16 residues in the CDR3. Looked up from germline, CDR1 is DFQATT and CDR2 is SNEGSKA (reference sequence). Written as DNA, the CDR3 is TGCAGTGCTAGAGATCAGAGGGAATATAGTAATGAAAAACTGTTTTTT. Amino acids: CSARDQREYSNEKLFF.

A few counts support this clonotype. The chain combines TRBV20-1 with TRBJ2-3; 11 bases map to TRBD2. Unmatched junction bases numbered 7, after V lost 6 bases and J lost 2 bases. The CDR3 has 15 amino acids. Germline V gene data show CDR1 as DFQATT and CDR2 as SNEGSKA (reference sequence). The CDR3 spells CSAKPGLADTDTQYF. The CDR3, as DNA: TGCAGTGCCAAGCCGGGACTAGCGGACACAGATACGCAGTATTTT.

This clonotype was counted a few times. The CDR3 reads CASKPWRGTGALYSGETQYF. The CDR3 bases are TGTGCCAGCAAGCCCTGGAGAGGGACAGGGGCTCTCTATTCGGGGGAGACCCAGTACTTC. The rearrangement links TRBV14 to TRBJ2-5; TRBD1 aligns across 10 bases. This CDR3 has 20 amino acids. The V and J ends lost 7 bases and 5 bases, in that order; junction bases with no gene match: 25. Per the germline V gene, CDR1 is SGHDN and CDR2 is FVKESK.

This clonotype was found a few times. The chain employs TRBV6-2 or TRBV6-3 and TRBJ1-6, with D tentatively TRBD1 (5 bases). Trimming pared 4 bases from V and 5 bases from J, leaving 9 bases between. The CDR3 loop spans 14 amino acids. Germline V gene sequence: CDR1 MNHEY, CDR2 SVGEGT. DNA for the CDR3: TGTGCCAGCAGTTGGGCCAGGGATAATTCACCCCTCCACTTT. Protein product: CASSWARDNSPLHF.

The sample holds many counts of this clonotype. The chain carries TRBV5-1 and TRBJ2-3, with D possibly TRBD1 on 5 matching bases. Per the germline V gene, CDR1 is SGHRS and CDR2 is YFSETQ. The CDR3 spans 15 residues. The V and J ends lost 5 bases and 1 base respectively, with 14 bases between them. The DNA for the CDR3 is TGCGCCAGCAGAGGGGCCAGCAGGGGCACAGATACGCAGTATTTT. Translation gives CASRGASRGTDTQYF.

The chain has TRBV19 and TRBJ1-5, with a possible D match to TRBD1 (5 bases). V was pared by 7 bases and J by 0 bases, with 16 bases between. Germline assignment: CDR1 LNHDA and CDR2 SQIVND (reference sequence). The CDR3 spans 16 residues. The CDR3 is CASTPRGGYSNQPQHF. CDR3 in DNA: TGTGCCAGTACTCCGAGGGGAGGGTATAGCAATCAGCCCCAGCATTTT. Using reference TRBV19 and TRBJ1-5 for the parts outside the CDR3, the full variable domain is DGGITQSPKYLFRKEGQNVTLSCEQNLNHDAMYWYRQDPGQGLRLIYYSQIVNDFQKGDIAEGYSVSREKKESFPLTVTSAQKNPTAFYLCASTPRGGYSNQPQHFGDGTRLSIL.

Ten or more counts support this clonotype. The chain uses TRBV5-5 and TRBJ2-7; 11 nucleotides align to TRBD1. Germline V CDR1 and CDR2: SGHKS, YYEKEE (reference sequence). Trimming took 2 bases from V and 3 from J; bases not matched to a gene: 10. The CDR3 length is 17 residues. This chain's CDR3 is CASSLTGTGGLLYEQYF. The DNA for the CDR3 is TGTGCCAGCAGCTTAACCGGGACAGGGGGACTACTCTACGAGCAGTACTTC.

A word on this clonotype: A much bigger clone sits one base away, suggesting this may be a read error. V and J are TRBV7-2 and TRBJ2-1; no clear D gene. Trimming cost V 5 bases and J 6 bases, with 14 bases left between them. The CDR3 extends over 14 amino acids. Germline V lookup: CDR1 SGHTA, CDR2 FQGNSA. The CDR3 region has the DNA TGTGCCAGCAGCGCGTTAAACGGCTGCAATGAGCAGTTCTTC. It translates to CASSALNGCNEQFF.

In this sample, this clonotype turned up many times. The V gene is TRBV7-2, the J gene TRBJ2-5; D is tentatively TRBD1 or TRBD2 (6 bases each). This CDR3 has 14 residues. Trimming pared 0 bases from V and 6 bases from J, leaving 11 bases between. Looked up from germline, CDR1 is SGHTA and CDR2 is FQGNSA. The CDR3 is CASSLAQGGQTQYF. DNA of the CDR3: TGTGCCAGCAGCTTAGCGCAAGGGGGGCAGACCCAGTACTTC.

Only a few counts were recorded for this clonotype. The chain has TRBV14 and TRBJ2-1; TRBD1 matches at 7 bases. Per germline, CDR1 SGHDN and CDR2 FVKESK. V lost 4 bases to trimming and J lost 0 bases; unmatched junction nucleotides: 3. CDR3 length: 15 residues. The CDR3 nucleotides are TGTGCCAGCAGCCGCAGGACAGGCTCCTACAATGAGCAGTTCTTC. Translation: CASSRRTGSYNEQFF.

With respect to this clonotype: It may be a read error: a sequence one base away is much more abundant. The rearrangement uses TRBV18 and TRBJ2-1; tentatively, D is TRBD1 or TRBD2 (5 bases each). This CDR3 contains 14 residues. Germline CDR1 reads KGHSH; CDR2 reads LQKENI. V lost 5 bases to trimming and J lost 7 bases, with 15 bases between them. DNA for the CDR3: TGTGCCAGCTCAGGGACGGCGAGGACAAATGAGCAGTTCTTC. Its protein product is CASSGTARTNEQFF.

This clonotype was counted between two and nine times. The rearrangement links TRBV20-1 to TRBJ2-7; perhaps TRBD1 as D (5 bases). The CDR3 is 15 amino acids. Trimming left V 1 base short and J 3 bases short, with 16 bases between. The germline V gene has CDR1 DFQATT and CDR2 SNEGSKA (reference sequence). CDR3: CSARGQWAFLYEQYF. The CDR3, as DNA: TGCAGTGCTAGAGGACAGTGGGCATTCCTCTACGAGCAGTACTTC.